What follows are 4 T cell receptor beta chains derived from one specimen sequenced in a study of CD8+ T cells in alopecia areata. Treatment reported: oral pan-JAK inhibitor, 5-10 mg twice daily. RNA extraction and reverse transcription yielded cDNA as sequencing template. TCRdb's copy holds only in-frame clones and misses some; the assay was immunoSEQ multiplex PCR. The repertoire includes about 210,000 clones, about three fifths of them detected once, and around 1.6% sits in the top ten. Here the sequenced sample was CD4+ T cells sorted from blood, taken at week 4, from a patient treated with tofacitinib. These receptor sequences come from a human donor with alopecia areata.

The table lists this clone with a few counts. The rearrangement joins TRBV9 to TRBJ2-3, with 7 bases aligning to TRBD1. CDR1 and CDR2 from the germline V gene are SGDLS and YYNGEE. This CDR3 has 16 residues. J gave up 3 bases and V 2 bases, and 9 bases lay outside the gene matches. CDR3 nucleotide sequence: TGTGCCAGCAGCGTCGGCACCGGGACAGCTACAGATACGCAGTATTTT. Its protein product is CASSVGTGTATDTQYF. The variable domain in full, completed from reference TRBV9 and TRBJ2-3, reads DSGVTQTPKHLITATGQRVTLRCSPRSGDLSVYWYQQSLDQGLQFLIQYYNGEERAKGNILERFSAQQFPDLHSELNLSSLELGDSALYFCASSVGTGTATDTQYFGPGTRLTVL.

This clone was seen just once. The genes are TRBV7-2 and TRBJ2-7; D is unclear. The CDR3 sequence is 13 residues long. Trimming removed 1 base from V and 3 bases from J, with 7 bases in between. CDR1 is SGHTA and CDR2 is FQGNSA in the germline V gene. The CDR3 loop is CASSLDKNYEQYF. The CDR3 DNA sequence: TGTGCCAGCAGCTTAGACAAGAACTACGAGCAGTACTTC.

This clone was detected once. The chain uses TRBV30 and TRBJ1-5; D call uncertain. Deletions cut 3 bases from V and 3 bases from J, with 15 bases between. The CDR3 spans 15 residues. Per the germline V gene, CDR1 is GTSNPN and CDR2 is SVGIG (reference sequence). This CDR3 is CAWRASGVPNQPQHF. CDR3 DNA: TGTGCCTGGAGGGCGAGTGGGGTGCCCAATCAGCCCCAGCATTTT.

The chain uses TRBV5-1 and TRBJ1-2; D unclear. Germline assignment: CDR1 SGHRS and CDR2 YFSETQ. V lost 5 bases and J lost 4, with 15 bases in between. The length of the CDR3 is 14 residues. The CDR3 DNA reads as TGCGCCAGCAGTCCCGACGGAGAATCCTATGGCTACACCTTC. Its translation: CASSPDGESYGYTF.